The rows below give T cell receptor beta chains drawn from one sample of a study of blood T cell repertoires in COVID-19. Assay: immunoSEQ multiplex PCR; the TCRdb copy retains only in-frame clones and omits some. Of 190,000 or so clones detected, 89% appear once; the ten largest clones hold roughly 8.1%. The sequenced sample was PBMCs or T cells enriched from blood (not recorded which). The receptors shown here come from a woman in her late teens or twenties who had recovered from COVID-19. Each CDR3 is given with its conserved first and last residue. The order of the fields is V gene, clone size, D gene, J gene, CDR3 DNA, CDR3 protein. The D gene is left open where the match is weak. The size entry is marked missing in some rows and otherwise reads once, few, many or a size class.

TRBV6-4	-	-	TRBJ1-1	TGTGCCAGCAGAACGGGACACCCAGACACTGAAGCTTTCTTT	CASRTGHPDTEAFF
TRBV6-6	-	-	TRBJ1-3	TGTGCCAGCTCCGTCTCTGGAAACACCATATATTTT	CASSVSGNTIYF
TRBV5-1	-	TRBD1	TRBJ1-3	TGCGCCAGCAGCTTGGGGATTGGACAGGGCTCCGGAAACACCATATATTTT	CASSLGIGQGSGNTIYF
TRBV11-2	-	-	TRBJ2-7	TGTGCCAGCAGTCTAGACCCGGGACAAAACTACGAGCAGTACTTC	CASSLDPGQNYEQYF
TRBV7-9	-	-	TRBJ1-6	TGTGCCAGCATAAACAGTTCCTCCTATAATTCACCCCTCCACTTT	CASINSSSYNSPLHF
TRBV5-6	-	TRBD1	TRBJ2-7	TGTGCCAGCAGCTCCTACTATGACGGGACAGGGGGTGACGAGCAGTACTTC	CASSSYYDGTGGDEQYF
TRBV2	-	-	TRBJ1-4	TGTGCCAGCAGTGGGTCTTCCTCGGGGGGTGAAAAACTGTTTTTT	CASSGSSSGGEKLFF
TRBV6-5	-	TRBD2	TRBJ2-3	TGTGGTTTCCGTGGGGGGGGGACAGATACGCAGTATTTT	CGFRGGGTDTQYF
TRBV28	-	-	TRBJ2-6	TGTGCCAGCAGGCCTCCGGGACTGGGGGCCAACGTCCTGACTTTC	CASRPPGLGANVLTF
TRBV11-2	-	TRBD1	TRBJ2-1	TGTGCCAGCAGCTTAAGGCCCAGACAGGGGACAGGATCCTACAATGAGCAGTTCTTC	CASSLRPRQGTGSYNEQFF
TRBV27	-	TRBD1	TRBJ1-1	TGTGCCAGCAGCCCGACGGGACAGCCCTTGAACACTGAAGCTTTCTTT	CASSPTGQPLNTEAFF
TRBV27	once	TRBD2	TRBJ2-3	TGTGCCAGCAGTTTTAGCGGGGGGGCGGTTACGCAGTATTTT	CASSFSGGAVTQYF
TRBV2	-	-	TRBJ1-5	TGTGCCAGCATCTTGGGGGAGGGTCAGCCCCAGCATTTT	CASILGEGQPQHF
TRBV3-1/TRBV3-2	-	TRBD2	TRBJ2-1	TGTGCCAGCAGCCTTTTAGCGGGGGGTAACAACAATGAGCAGTTCTTC	CASSLLAGGNNNEQFF
TRBV7-6	-	TRBD1	TRBJ1-1	TGTGCCAGCAGCTTAGGAAGACAGGGAGGGAACACTGAAGCTTTCTTT	CASSLGRQGGNTEAFF
TRBV2	-	-	TRBJ1-6	TGTGCCTCTCGGGAGGGCTCCTATAATTCACCCCTCCACTTT	CASREGSYNSPLHF
TRBV21-1	few	-	TRBJ2-7	TGTGCCAGCAGCTCGGACAGGCTCTCCTACGAGCAGTACTTC	CASSSDRLSYEQYF
TRBV11-3	-	TRBD1	TRBJ2-2	TGTGCCAGCAGCACCTGGACAGGGGGCACCGGGGAGCTGTTTTTT	CASSTWTGGTGELFF
TRBV21-1	-	-	TRBJ1-5	TGTGCCAGCAGCAAAAGGACAGGGCCCTACTATAGCAATCAGCCCCAGCATTTT	CASSKRTGPYYSNQPQHF
TRBV18	-	-	TRBJ2-5	TGTGCCAGCTCACCTTTGGCCCAAGAGACCCAGTACTTC	CASSPLAQETQYF
TRBV6-1	-	TRBD2	TRBJ2-1	TGTGCCAGCAGTGAATTGGGCGGGGGGGCGTACAATGAGCAGTTCTTC	CASSELGGGAYNEQFF
TRBV25-1	few	-	TRBJ1-2	TGTGCCAGCAGTGAAGCCCCGGACAGTTTCGATGGCTACACCTTC	CASSEAPDSFDGYTF
TRBV5-6	-	TRBD1	TRBJ2-3	TGTGCCAGCAGCTTGAATCTTGGGACAGGGGTGTCGGATACGCAGTATTTT	CASSLNLGTGVSDTQYF
TRBV27	-	TRBD2	TRBJ2-3	TGTGCCAGCAGTTTGCCGGGGGGGCCCACAGATACGCAGTATTTT	CASSLPGGPTDTQYF
TRBV19	-	TRBD2	TRBJ2-5	TGTGCCAGTAGTCCCGCTGGAGCGGGGCCAGCCCAGTACTTC	CASSPAGAGPAQYF
TRBV7-2	-	-	TRBJ1-2	TGTGCCAGCAGCTTCGTTGAGGGAAACTATGGCTACACCTTC	CASSFVEGNYGYTF
TRBV6-5	once	-	TRBJ1-3	TGTGCCAGCAGTTACTCTGCAGGGTTCTCTGGAAACACCATATATTTT	CASSYSAGFSGNTIYF
TRBV13	-	-	TRBJ2-7	TGTGCCAGCAGCCGCACAGGGTACAGGGAGCAGTACTTC	CASSRTGYREQYF
TRBV6-1	-	-	TRBJ2-2	TGTGCCAGCAGTGAAACAGCCGACCGGGAGCTGTTTTTT	CASSETADRELFF
TRBV5-6	-	-	TRBJ2-2	TGTGCCAGCAGCTCAAACACCGGGGAGCTGTTTTTT	CASSSNTGELFF
TRBV20-1	-	TRBD1	TRBJ2-1	TGCAGTGCCAGTGGACAGGGTGGCTATGAGCAGTTCTTC	CSASGQGGYEQFF
TRBV6-4	-	-	TRBJ1-5	TGTGCCAGCAGTCCAAATTCAGGGCCGAGCAATCAGCCCCAGCATTTT	CASSPNSGPSNQPQHF
TRBV10-3	-	-	TRBJ1-2	TGTGGCCTACAGGGTGGCTACACCTTC	CGLQGGYTF
TRBV27	-	TRBD1	TRBJ2-2	TGTGCCAGCTCACCCCGGCGCCGGGACAGGCCGAACACCGGGGAGCTGTTTTTT	CASSPRRRDRPNTGELFF
TRBV4-2	-	TRBD2	TRBJ2-3	TGTGCCAGCAGCCAAAGTGGACTAGCGGGCACTACAGATACGCAGTATTTT	CASSQSGLAGTTDTQYF
TRBV5-1	few	-	TRBJ2-1	TGCGCCAGCAGCTTGGGGTCAGGGTCGTGGGAGCAGTTCTTC	CASSLGSGSWEQFF
TRBV2	-	-	TRBJ2-1	TGTGCCAGCAGGCCGGGACTGGGATCCTCGGATGAGCAGTTCTTC	CASRPGLGSSDEQFF
TRBV29-1	-	TRBD2	TRBJ2-3	TGCAGCGTGGGACTAGCGGGGGGTGCAGATACGCAGTATTTT	CSVGLAGGADTQYF
TRBV19	-	-	TRBJ1-6	TGTGCCAGTAGTATCGTTAGGGGTGTCAATTCACCCCTCCACTTT	CASSIVRGVNSPLHF
TRBV27	-	TRBD1	TRBJ2-7	TGTGCCAGCAGTCCCTACTCGACAGGGCCCAAAAACGAGCAGTACTTC	CASSPYSTGPKNEQYF
TRBV6-5	-	-	TRBJ1-6	TGTGCCAGCAGTTTGGGGAGCTCCTATAATTCACCCCTCCACTTT	CASSLGSSYNSPLHF
TRBV25-1	-	TRBD1	TRBJ2-1	TGTGCCAGCAGTGAATCAAGGGGGCACGTCAGGGGTACGTTCTTC	CASSESRGHVRGTFF
TRBV29-1	-	TRBD1	TRBJ2-3	TGCAGCGTTGAAGAGGGACAGGCTAGCACAGATACGCAGTATTTT	CSVEEGQASTDTQYF
TRBV6-5	-	TRBD1	TRBJ1-2	TGTGCCAGCAGTACAGGGGCTAGCTATGGCTACACCTTC	CASSTGASYGYTF
TRBV24-1	-	-	TRBJ2-1	TGTGCCACCAGTAATCCTAGCGACTACAATGAGCAGTTCTTC	CATSNPSDYNEQFF
TRBV18	-	-	TRBJ1-6	TGTGCCAGCTCACCATCGAGGGAGTTGAGGTATAATTCACCCCTCCACTTT	CASSPSRELRYNSPLHF
TRBV10-2	-	-	TRBJ2-3	TGCGCCAGCAGTGAGGGGGCGGGGGCCACAGATACGCAGTATTTT	CASSEGAGATDTQYF
TRBV13	once	TRBD2	TRBJ2-1	TGTGCCAGCAGCCAAACCGGGAGGACGGTCCATGAGCAGTTCTTC	CASSQTGRTVHEQFF
TRBV3-1/TRBV3-2	-	-	TRBJ1-1	TGTGCCAGCAGCCAAGCCCTCGACAGGAGGCGATTTATCGGCACTGAAGCTTTCTTT	CASSQALDRRRFIGTEAFF
TRBV2	-	-	TRBJ1-2	TGTGCCAGATCACAGGGTGTTAGCTATGGCTACACCTTC	CARSQGVSYGYTF
TRBV5-1	-	TRBD1	TRBJ2-7	TGCGCCAGCAGCTTAGGGGACAGGAACTACGAGCAGTACTTC	CASSLGDRNYEQYF
TRBV7-9	few	-	TRBJ2-7	TGTGCCAGCAGCGCTACCTACGAGCAGTACTTC	CASSATYEQYF
TRBV28	-	-	TRBJ1-3	TGTGCCAGCAGTCTCCGGACAGCACCGTACACCATATATTTT	CASSLRTAPYTIYF
TRBV27	-	-	TRBJ1-1	TGTGCCAGCAGTTTGCAGGGGAACACTGAAGCTTTCTTT	CASSLQGNTEAFF
TRBV2	-	TRBD2	TRBJ2-3	TGTGCCAGCAGTGAATGGGGAGGGGGCACAGATACGCAGTATTTT	CASSEWGGGTDTQYF